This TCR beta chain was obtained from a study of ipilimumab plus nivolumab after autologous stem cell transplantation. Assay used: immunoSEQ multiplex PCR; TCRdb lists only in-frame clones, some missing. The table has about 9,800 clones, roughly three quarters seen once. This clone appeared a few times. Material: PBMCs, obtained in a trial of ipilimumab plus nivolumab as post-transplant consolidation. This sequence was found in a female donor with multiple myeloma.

In DNA form, the CDR3 reads TGTGCCAGCAGCGGTTCGGTTGCCTGCTACGAGCAGTACTTC. It specifies CASSGSVACYEQYF. The chain employs TRBV21-1 and TRBJ2-7; whether TRBD2, the table's D call, matches the DNA was not checked. TRBV21-1 is an annotated pseudogene. The CDR3 has 14 residues.